The clone carrying this TCR beta chain was picked up many times. Its antigen remains unidentified. CDR3 length: 16 residues. CDR1 is MGHRA, CDR2 YSYEKL, per germline. With 1 base clipped from V and 2 bases from J, the junction kept 5 bases outside the gene matches. At the time of active disease, bone marrow was collected from every patient. The sample belongs to a study of read filtering for tumor transcriptome and immune sequencing. The wider study: Whole-transcriptome libraries were prepared after DNase treatment.

From roughly 0.4 ug of RNA, a library with molecular barcoded alpha/delta and beta/gamma adaptors was made. A single record per CDR3 protein comes from TCRdb applying MiXCR to the reads. The table has some 43,000 distinct CDR3 sequences, around an eighth seen once; the top ten hold approximately 30%. Study outcomes and limitations: Compared with RNA-seq, IR-seq gave much higher clonotype depth and reliability. About 80% of IR-seq clonotypes had a single read, yet these held approximately 4% of reads.

The sequence was collected from a donor at least 40 years old with multiple myeloma. Sequencing was performed on a population of CD138-negative cells sorted from bone marrow. V is TRBV4-1 and J is TRBJ2-3; 8 bases match TRBD2. Here the CDR3 reads CASSQAGTRFTDTQYF. The CDR3 nucleotides read TGCGCCAGCAGCCAAGCTGGGACTAGGTTCACAGATACGCAGTATTTT.